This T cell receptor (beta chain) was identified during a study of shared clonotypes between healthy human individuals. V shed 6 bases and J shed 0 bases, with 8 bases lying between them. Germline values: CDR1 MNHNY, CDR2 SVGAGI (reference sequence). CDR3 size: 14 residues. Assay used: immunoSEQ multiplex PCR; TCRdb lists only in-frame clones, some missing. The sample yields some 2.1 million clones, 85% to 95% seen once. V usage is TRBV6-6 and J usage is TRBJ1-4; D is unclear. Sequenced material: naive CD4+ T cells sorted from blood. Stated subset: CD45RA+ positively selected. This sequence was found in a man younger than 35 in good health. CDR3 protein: CASRSRTTNEKLFF. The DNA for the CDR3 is TGTGCCAGCAGGTCGAGGACAACTAATGAAAAACTGTTTTTT.